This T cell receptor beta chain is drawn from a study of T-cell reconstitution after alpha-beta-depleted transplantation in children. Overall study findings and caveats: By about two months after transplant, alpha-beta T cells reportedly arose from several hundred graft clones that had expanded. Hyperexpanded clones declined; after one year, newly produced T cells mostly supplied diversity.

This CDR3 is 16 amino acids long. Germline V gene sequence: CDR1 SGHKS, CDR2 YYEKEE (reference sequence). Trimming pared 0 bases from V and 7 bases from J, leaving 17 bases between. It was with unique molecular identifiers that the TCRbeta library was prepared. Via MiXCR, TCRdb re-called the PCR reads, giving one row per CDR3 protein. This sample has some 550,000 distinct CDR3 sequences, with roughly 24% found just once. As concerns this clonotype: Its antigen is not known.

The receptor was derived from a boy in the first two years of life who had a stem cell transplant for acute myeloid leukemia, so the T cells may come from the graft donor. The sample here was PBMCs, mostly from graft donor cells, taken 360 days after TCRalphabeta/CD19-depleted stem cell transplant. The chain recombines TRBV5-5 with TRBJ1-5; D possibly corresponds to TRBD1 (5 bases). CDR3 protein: CASSLAQGFQSQPQHF. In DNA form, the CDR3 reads TGTGCCAGCAGCTTGGCCCAGGGATTTCAGAGCCAGCCCCAGCATTTT. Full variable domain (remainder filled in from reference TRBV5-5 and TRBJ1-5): DAGVTQSPTHLIKTRGQQVTLRCSPISGHKSVSWYQQVLGQGPQFIFQYYEKEERGRGNFPDRFSARQFPNYSSELNVNALLLGDSALYLCASSLAQGFQSQPQHFGDGTRLSIL.